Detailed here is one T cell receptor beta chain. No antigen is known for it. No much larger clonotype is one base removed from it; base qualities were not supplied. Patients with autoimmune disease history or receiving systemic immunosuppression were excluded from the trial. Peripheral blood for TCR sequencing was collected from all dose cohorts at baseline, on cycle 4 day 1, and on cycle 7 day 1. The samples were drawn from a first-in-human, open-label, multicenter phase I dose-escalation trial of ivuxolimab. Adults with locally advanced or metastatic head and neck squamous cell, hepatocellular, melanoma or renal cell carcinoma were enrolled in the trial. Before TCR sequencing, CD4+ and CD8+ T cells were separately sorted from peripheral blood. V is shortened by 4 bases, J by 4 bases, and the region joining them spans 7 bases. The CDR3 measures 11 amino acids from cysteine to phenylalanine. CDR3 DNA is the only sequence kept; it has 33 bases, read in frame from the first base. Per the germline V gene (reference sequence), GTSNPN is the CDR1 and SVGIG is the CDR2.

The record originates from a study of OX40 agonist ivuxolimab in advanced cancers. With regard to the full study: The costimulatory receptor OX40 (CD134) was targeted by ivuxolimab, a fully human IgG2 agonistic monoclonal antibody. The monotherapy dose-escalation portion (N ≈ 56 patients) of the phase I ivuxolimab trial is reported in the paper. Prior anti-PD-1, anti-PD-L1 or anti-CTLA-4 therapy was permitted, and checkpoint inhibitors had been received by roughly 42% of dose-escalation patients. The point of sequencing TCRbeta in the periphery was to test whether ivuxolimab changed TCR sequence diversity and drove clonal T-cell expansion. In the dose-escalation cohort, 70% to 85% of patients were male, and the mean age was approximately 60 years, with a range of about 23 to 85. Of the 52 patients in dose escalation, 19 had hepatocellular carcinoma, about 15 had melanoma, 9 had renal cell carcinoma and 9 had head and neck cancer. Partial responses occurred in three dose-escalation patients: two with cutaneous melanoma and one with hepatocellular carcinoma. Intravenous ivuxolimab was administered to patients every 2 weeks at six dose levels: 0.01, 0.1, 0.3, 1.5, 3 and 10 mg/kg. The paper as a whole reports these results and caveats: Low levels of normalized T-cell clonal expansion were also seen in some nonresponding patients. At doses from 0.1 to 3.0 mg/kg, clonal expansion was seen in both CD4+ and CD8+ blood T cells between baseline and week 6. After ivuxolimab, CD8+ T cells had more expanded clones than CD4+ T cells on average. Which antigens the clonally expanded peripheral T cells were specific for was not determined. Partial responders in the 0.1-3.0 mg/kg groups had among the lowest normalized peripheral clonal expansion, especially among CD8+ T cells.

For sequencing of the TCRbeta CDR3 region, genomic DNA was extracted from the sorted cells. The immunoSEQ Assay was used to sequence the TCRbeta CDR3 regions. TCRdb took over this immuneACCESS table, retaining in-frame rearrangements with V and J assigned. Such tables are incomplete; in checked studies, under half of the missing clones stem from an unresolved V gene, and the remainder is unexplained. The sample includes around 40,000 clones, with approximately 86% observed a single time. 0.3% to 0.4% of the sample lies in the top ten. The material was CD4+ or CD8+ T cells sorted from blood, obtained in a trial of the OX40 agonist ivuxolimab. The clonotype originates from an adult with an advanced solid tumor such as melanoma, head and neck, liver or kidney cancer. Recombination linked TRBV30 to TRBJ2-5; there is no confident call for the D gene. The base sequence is TGTGCCTGGACCCACTTAGAGACCCAGTACTTC. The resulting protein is CAWTHLETQYF.